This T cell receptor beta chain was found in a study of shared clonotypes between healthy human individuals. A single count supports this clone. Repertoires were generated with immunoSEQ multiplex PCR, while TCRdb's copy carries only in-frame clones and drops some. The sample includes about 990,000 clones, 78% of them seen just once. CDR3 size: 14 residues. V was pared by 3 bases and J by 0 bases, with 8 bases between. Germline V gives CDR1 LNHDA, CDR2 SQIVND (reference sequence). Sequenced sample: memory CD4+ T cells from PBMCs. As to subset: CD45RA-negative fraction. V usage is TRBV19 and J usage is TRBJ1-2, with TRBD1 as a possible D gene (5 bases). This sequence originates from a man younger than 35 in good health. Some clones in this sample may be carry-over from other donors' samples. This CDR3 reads CASSIGGANYGYTF. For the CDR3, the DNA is TGTGCCAGTAGTATCGGAGGGGCTAACTATGGCTACACCTTC. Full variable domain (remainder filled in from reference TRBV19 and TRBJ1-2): DGGITQSPKYLFRKEGQNVTLSCEQNLNHDAMYWYRQDPGQGLRLIYYSQIVNDFQKGDIAEGYSVSREKKESFPLTVTSAQKNPTAFYLCASSIGGANYGYTFGSGTRLTVV.